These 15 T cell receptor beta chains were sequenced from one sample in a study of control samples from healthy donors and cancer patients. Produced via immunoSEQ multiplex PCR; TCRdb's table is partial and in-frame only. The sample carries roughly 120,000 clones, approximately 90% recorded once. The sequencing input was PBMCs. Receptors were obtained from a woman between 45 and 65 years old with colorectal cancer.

CDR3 nucleotide sequence: TGTGCCAGCACACCGGAGGGCCAAGAGACCCAGTACTTC. Translation: CASTPEGQETQYF. The V gene is TRBV19, the J gene TRBJ2-5; weak D call: TRBD2 (6 bases). The CDR3 is 13 residues long. With 9 bases removed from V and 1 base from J, the gap between germline ends came to 12 bases. Germline V lookup: CDR1 LNHDA, CDR2 SQIVND (reference sequence).

The DNA of the CDR3 is TGTGCCAGCAGTGAATCGTTTTCCTATAATTCACCCCTCCACTTT. It translates to CASSESFSYNSPLHF. The chain couples TRBV25-1 to TRBJ1-6; unclear D gene. V lost 1 base to trimming and J lost 1 base, with 5 bases between them. Per germline, CDR1 MGHDK and CDR2 SYGVNS. CDR3 length: 15 residues.

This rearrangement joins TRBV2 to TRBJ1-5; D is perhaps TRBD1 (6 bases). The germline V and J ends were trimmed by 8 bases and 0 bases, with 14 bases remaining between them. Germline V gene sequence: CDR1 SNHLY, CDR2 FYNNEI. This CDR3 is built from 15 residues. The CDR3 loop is CASRPGDNSNQPQHF. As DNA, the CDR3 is TGTGCCAGCCGCCCCGGGGACAATAGCAATCAGCCCCAGCATTTT.

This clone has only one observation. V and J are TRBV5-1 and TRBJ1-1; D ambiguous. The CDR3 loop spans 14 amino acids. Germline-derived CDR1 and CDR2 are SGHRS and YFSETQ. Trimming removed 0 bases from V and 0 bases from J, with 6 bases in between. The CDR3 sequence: CASSLAEMNTEAFF. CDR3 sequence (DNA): TGCGCCAGCAGCTTGGCAGAAATGAACACTGAAGCTTTCTTT.

The CDR3 DNA follows: TGTGCCAGCAGTGACCCCGGTGACGGTTATAATTCACCCCTCCACTTT. Amino acids: CASSDPGDGYNSPLHF. The V gene is TRBV2, the J gene TRBJ1-6; D is uncertain. The germline V gene has CDR1 SNHLY and CDR2 FYNNEI. CDR3 length equals 16 residues. V was clipped by 3 bases and J by 4 bases, with 13 bases between them.

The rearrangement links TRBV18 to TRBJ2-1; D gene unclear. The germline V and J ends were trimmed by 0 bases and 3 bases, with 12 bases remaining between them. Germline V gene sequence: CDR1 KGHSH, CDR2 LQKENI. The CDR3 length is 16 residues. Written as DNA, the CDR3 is TGTGCCAGCTCACCACCAGGGATTGCGATCTACAATGAGCAGTTCTTC. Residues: CASSPPGIAIYNEQFF. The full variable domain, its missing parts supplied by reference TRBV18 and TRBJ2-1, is NAGVMQNPRHLVRRRGQEARLRCSPMKGHSHVYWYRQLPEEGLKFMVYLQKENIIDESGMPKERFSAEFPKEGPSILRIQQVVRGDSAAYFCASSPPGIAIYNEQFFGPGTRLTVL.

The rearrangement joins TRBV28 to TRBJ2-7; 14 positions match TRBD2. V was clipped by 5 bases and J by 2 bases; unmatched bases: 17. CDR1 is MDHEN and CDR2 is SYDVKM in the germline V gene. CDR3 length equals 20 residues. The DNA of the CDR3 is TGTGCCAGCAGTACACGGACAGGGATGACTAGCGGGAGGGTGCCCTACGAGCAGTACTTC. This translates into CASSTRTGMTSGRVPYEQYF.

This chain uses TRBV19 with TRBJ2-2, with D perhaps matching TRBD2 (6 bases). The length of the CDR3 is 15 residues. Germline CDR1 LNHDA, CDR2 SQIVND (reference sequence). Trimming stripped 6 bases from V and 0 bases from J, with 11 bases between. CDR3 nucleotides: TGTGCCAGTAGCCCGGGAGTTACGAACACCGGGGAGCTGTTTTTT. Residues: CASSPGVTNTGELFF. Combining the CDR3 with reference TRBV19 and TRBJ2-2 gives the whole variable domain DGGITQSPKYLFRKEGQNVTLSCEQNLNHDAMYWYRQDPGQGLRLIYYSQIVNDFQKGDIAEGYSVSREKKESFPLTVTSAQKNPTAFYLCASSPGVTNTGELFFGEGSRLTVL.

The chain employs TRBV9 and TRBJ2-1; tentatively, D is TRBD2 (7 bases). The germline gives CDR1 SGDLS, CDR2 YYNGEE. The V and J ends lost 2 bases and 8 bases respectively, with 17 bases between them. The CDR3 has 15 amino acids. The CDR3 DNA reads TGTGCCAGCAGCGTTTCTGGCGGGGGCCCCGATGAGCAGTTCTTC. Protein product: CASSVSGGGPDEQFF. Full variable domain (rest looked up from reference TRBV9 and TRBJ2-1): DSGVTQTPKHLITATGQRVTLRCSPRSGDLSVYWYQQSLDQGLQFLIQYYNGEERAKGNILERFSAQQFPDLHSELNLSSLELGDSALYFCASSVSGGGPDEQFFGPGTRLTVL.

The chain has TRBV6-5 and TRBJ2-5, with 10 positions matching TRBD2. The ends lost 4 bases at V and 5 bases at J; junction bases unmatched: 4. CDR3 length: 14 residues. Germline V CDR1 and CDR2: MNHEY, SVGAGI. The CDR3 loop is CASSSSGGRETQYF. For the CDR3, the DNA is TGTGCCAGCAGTTCTAGCGGGGGTCGGGAGACCCAGTACTTC.

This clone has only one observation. The CDR3 region is CASRGLGGNQPQHF. CDR3 DNA sequence: TGTGCCAGCAGGGGCTTGGGGGGAAATCAGCCCCAGCATTTT. V gene TRBV6-5 combines with J gene TRBJ1-5; maybe TRBD1 (5 bases). Germline loops: CDR1 MNHEY, CDR2 SVGAGI. The CDR3 has 14 amino acids. Trimming pared 6 bases from V and 4 bases from J, leaving 13 bases between.

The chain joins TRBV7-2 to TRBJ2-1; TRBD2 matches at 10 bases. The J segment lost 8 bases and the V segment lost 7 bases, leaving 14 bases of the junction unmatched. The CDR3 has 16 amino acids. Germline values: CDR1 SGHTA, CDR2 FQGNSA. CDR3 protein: CASTLFPGLAVHEQFF. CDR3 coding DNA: TGTGCCAGCACCCTGTTCCCCGGACTAGCGGTGCATGAGCAGTTCTTC.

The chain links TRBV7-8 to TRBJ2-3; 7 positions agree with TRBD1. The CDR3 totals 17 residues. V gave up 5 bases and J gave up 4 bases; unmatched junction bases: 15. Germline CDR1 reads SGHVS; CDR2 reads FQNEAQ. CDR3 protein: CASSPSPGGAGADTQYF. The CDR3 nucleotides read TGTGCCAGCAGCCCCTCCCCAGGGGGTGCCGGGGCAGATACGCAGTATTTT.

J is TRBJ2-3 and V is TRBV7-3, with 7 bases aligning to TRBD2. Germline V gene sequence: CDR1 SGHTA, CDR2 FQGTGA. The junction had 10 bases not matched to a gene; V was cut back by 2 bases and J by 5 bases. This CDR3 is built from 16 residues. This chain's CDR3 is CASSLPGREAEDTQYF. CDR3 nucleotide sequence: TGTGCCAGCAGCTTACCGGGACGGGAGGCGGAAGATACGCAGTATTTT.

CDR3 loop: CASSAGGRTNEKLFF. The CDR3 DNA sequence: TGTGCCAGCAGCGCCGGGGGGAGGACTAATGAAAAACTGTTTTTT. This sequence joins TRBV9 and TRBJ1-4; D is perhaps TRBD1 (5 bases). Trimming took 3 bases from V and 2 from J, leaving 11 bases between them. The CDR3 contains 15 residues. From germline, CDR1 is SGDLS and CDR2 YYNGEE.